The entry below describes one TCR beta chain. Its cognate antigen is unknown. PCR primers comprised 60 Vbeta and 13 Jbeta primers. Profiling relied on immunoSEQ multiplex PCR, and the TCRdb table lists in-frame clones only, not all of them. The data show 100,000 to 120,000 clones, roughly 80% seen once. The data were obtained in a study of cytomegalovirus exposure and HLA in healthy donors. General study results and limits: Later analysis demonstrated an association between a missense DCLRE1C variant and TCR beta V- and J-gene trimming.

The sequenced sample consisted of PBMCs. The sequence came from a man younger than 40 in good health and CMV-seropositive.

CDR3 sequence: CASSRITGDEQYF. The CDR3 DNA reads TGCGCCAGCAGCCGGATCACAGGGGACGAGCAGTACTTC. This chain links TRBV4-1 with TRBJ2-7; 7 bases match TRBD1. Germline V CDR1 and CDR2: MGHRA, YSYEKL. J gave up 5 bases and V 4 bases, and 5 bases lay outside the gene matches. The CDR3 runs to 13 residues.